This T cell receptor beta chain came from a study of blood T cells in healthy people across ages. Germline CDR1 and CDR2: SGHTA and FQGNSA. This CDR3 is built from 13 residues. Researchers report isolating at least 6.5 million PBMCs per sample. The authors ran a second PCR of about 6 to 11 cycles using a sample-barcoded 5' primer and a J-beta primer mix. MiXCR, run by TCRdb on the 5' RACE reads, gives a single entry per CDR3 protein. The sample contains roughly 900,000 distinct CDR3 sequences, roughly 43% of which appear only once. The sample was blood. The chain has TRBV7-2 and TRBJ2-4; the D gene is possibly TRBD1 (6 bases). The J call is uncertain, as TRBJ2-7 better fits the DNA end. The clonotype was recovered from a man in his thirties or forties in good health. The CDR3 protein is CASRQGATYEQYF. The CDR3 DNA reads as TGTGCCAGCAGACAGGGAGCTACCTACGAGCAGTACTTC.